A selection of T cell receptor beta chains follows, all from one sample in a study of blood T cells in healthy people across ages. TCRdb processed the 5' RACE reads anew with MiXCR; each CDR3 protein has one entry. The table lists 1.2 million to 1.5 million distinct CDR3 sequences, 35% to 45% of them singletons. The sample comprised blood. All receptors derive from a woman younger than 35 in good health. Both conserved end residues are part of each CDR3. Each record gives: J gene, V gene, D gene, clone size, CDR3 DNA, CDR3 protein. D genes are given only for firm matches. Size is omitted from some rows. Given values are once, few, many or a class for expanded clones.

J gene: TRBJ2-1
V gene: TRBV19
D gene: NA
clone size: NA
CDR3 DNA: TGTGCCAGTAGGACCCCCTCTGCTGAGCAGTTCTTC
CDR3 protein: CASRTPSAEQFF

J gene: TRBJ2-7
V gene: TRBV5-1
D gene: NA
clone size: NA
CDR3 DNA: TGCGCCAGCAGCCCGATCCCCTCTCGACAGATCGTCGAGCAGTACTTC
CDR3 protein: CASSPIPSRQIVEQYF

J gene: TRBJ1-1
V gene: TRBV20-1
D gene: TRBD1
clone size: NA
CDR3 DNA: TGCAGTGCTCACAGGGGGCGCGAGACTGAAGCTTTCTTT
CDR3 protein: CSAHRGRETEAFF

J gene: TRBJ1-2
V gene: TRBV20-1
D gene: NA
clone size: NA
CDR3 DNA: TGCAGTGCCAACGGGGGGGAGGGCAACTATGGCTACACCTTC
CDR3 protein: CSANGGEGNYGYTF

J gene: TRBJ2-1
V gene: TRBV20-1
D gene: TRBD2
clone size: NA
CDR3 DNA: TGCAGTGCTACTAAGCGGGAGTTTGGGGCCTACAATGAGCAGTTCTTC
CDR3 protein: CSATKREFGAYNEQFF

J gene: TRBJ1-5
V gene: TRBV12-5
D gene: TRBD1
clone size: few
CDR3 DNA: TGTGCTAGTGGTTTATCAGGGGGTCATCAGCCCCAGCATTTT
CDR3 protein: CASGLSGGHQPQHF

J gene: TRBJ1-4
V gene: TRBV28
D gene: NA
clone size: NA
CDR3 DNA: TGTGCCAGCAGTTTACGCGGCAGGGGTCGGTCTAATGAAAAACTGTTTTTT
CDR3 protein: CASSLRGRGRSNEKLFF

J gene: TRBJ2-1
V gene: TRBV18
D gene: TRBD1
clone size: NA
CDR3 DNA: TGTGCCAGCTCCGTCGGGACAGGGGTCCCCAATGAGCAGTTCTTC
CDR3 protein: CASSVGTGVPNEQFF

J gene: TRBJ1-1
V gene: TRBV5-1
D gene: TRBD1
clone size: NA
CDR3 DNA: TGCGCCAGCAGCTTGGAGGGGGGACAGGGCACTGAAGCTTTCTTT
CDR3 protein: CASSLEGGQGTEAFF

J gene: TRBJ2-1
V gene: TRBV24-1
D gene: TRBD1
clone size: NA
CDR3 DNA: TGTGCCATCAGTGCGGGACAGGGGATTAATGAGCAGTTCTTC
CDR3 protein: CAISAGQGINEQFF

J gene: TRBJ2-5
V gene: TRBV24-1
D gene: NA
clone size: few
CDR3 DNA: TGTGCCACCAGTGATTCCCATGGGACCCAGTACTTC
CDR3 protein: CATSDSHGTQYF

J gene: TRBJ2-5
V gene: TRBV12-5
D gene: TRBD2
clone size: few
CDR3 DNA: TGTGCTAGTGCACTACTACTAGCGGGGGGACAAGAGACCCAGTACTTC
CDR3 protein: CASALLLAGGQETQYF

J gene: TRBJ1-2
V gene: TRBV12-3/TRBV12-4
D gene: NA
clone size: NA
CDR3 DNA: TGTGCCAGCAGTTTTATTACGGGCTACACCTTC
CDR3 protein: CASSFITGYTF

J gene: TRBJ1-1
V gene: TRBV21-1
D gene: NA
clone size: NA
CDR3 DNA: TGTGCCAGCAGCTCTGATCACAGGGGGGCTTTCTTT
CDR3 protein: CASSSDHRGAFF

J gene: TRBJ2-1
V gene: TRBV20-1
D gene: TRBD1
clone size: many
CDR3 DNA: TGCAGTGCTAGAGATACGACAGGGGGGGGAGGTGAGCAGTTCTTC
CDR3 protein: CSARDTTGGGGEQFF

J gene: TRBJ1-2
V gene: TRBV5-6
D gene: NA
clone size: NA
CDR3 DNA: TGTGCCAGCGGAAGTGCGGACTATGGCTACACCTTC
CDR3 protein: CASGSADYGYTF

J gene: TRBJ2-3
V gene: TRBV3-1
D gene: NA
clone size: few
CDR3 DNA: TGTGCCAGCAGCCAAGATCCCGTAGTTACGCAGTATTTT
CDR3 protein: CASSQDPVVTQYF

J gene: TRBJ2-7
V gene: TRBV10-3
D gene: NA
clone size: many
CDR3 DNA: TGTGCCATCAGTGGAGGGGATAACTACGAGCAGTACTTC
CDR3 protein: CAISGGDNYEQYF

J gene: TRBJ2-5
V gene: TRBV6-1
D gene: TRBD1
clone size: NA
CDR3 DNA: TGTGCCAGCAGACGGACAGGGCGAGAGCAGTACTTC
CDR3 protein: CASRRTGREQYF

J gene: TRBJ2-4
V gene: TRBV6-6
D gene: NA
clone size: few
CDR3 DNA: TGTGCCAGCAGTTACTCGGTATCAGGGGAGCAGTACTTC
CDR3 protein: CASSYSVSGEQYF

J gene: TRBJ1-1
V gene: TRBV28
D gene: NA
clone size: NA
CDR3 DNA: TGTGCCAGCAGTCTATGGACTGAAGCTTTCTTT
CDR3 protein: CASSLWTEAFF

J gene: TRBJ1-4
V gene: TRBV28
D gene: NA
clone size: NA
CDR3 DNA: TGTGCCAGCCCTTTGACCAGGGCATCGGAAAGACTGTTTTTT
CDR3 protein: CASPLTRASERLFF

J gene: TRBJ1-6
V gene: TRBV20-1
D gene: NA
clone size: NA
CDR3 DNA: TGCAGTGCTAGAGAGGCAGGGGCATGTAATTCACCCCTCCACTTT
CDR3 protein: CSAREAGACNSPLHF

J gene: TRBJ1-2
V gene: TRBV4-1
D gene: NA
clone size: NA
CDR3 DNA: TGCGCCAGCAGCCTGGGGCCGGACGCTAACTATGGCTACACCTTC
CDR3 protein: CASSLGPDANYGYTF

J gene: TRBJ1-2
V gene: TRBV6-1
D gene: NA
clone size: NA
CDR3 DNA: TGTGCCAGCGGCTGGCTCGCGACCCCCGATGGCTACACCTTC
CDR3 protein: CASGWLATPDGYTF

J gene: TRBJ1-2
V gene: TRBV3-1
D gene: NA
clone size: NA
CDR3 DNA: TGTGCCAGCAGCCAAGATGCAGGGCGTCCGTTTAAAGGCTACACCTTC
CDR3 protein: CASSQDAGRPFKGYTF

J gene: TRBJ2-3
V gene: TRBV7-2
D gene: TRBD2
clone size: NA
CDR3 DNA: TGTGCCAGCAGCTACCGCGGGGGAGGACCAGATACGCAGTATTTT
CDR3 protein: CASSYRGGGPDTQYF

J gene: TRBJ2-1
V gene: TRBV24-1
D gene: TRBD1
clone size: NA
CDR3 DNA: TGTGCCACCAGTGAGGGGACAGGGGCGCGAAATGAGCAGTTCTTC
CDR3 protein: CATSEGTGARNEQFF

J gene: TRBJ2-3
V gene: TRBV6-1
D gene: NA
clone size: NA
CDR3 DNA: TGTGCCAGCAGATACCCAGGGACCGTCACAGATACGCAGTATTTT
CDR3 protein: CASRYPGTVTDTQYF

J gene: TRBJ2-7
V gene: TRBV2
D gene: NA
clone size: NA
CDR3 DNA: TGTGCCAGTCGAGACTACTCCTACGAGCAGTACTTC
CDR3 protein: CASRDYSYEQYF

J gene: TRBJ1-3
V gene: TRBV11-1
D gene: NA
clone size: NA
CDR3 DNA: TGCGCCAGCAGCTTCGACTGGGATCAAGGGGAAAACACCATATATTTT
CDR3 protein: CASSFDWDQGENTIYF

J gene: TRBJ2-7
V gene: TRBV28
D gene: TRBD1
clone size: NA
CDR3 DNA: TGTGCCAGCAGACGTTCCGGGACAGGGTTTCACGAGCAGTACTTC
CDR3 protein: CASRRSGTGFHEQYF

J gene: TRBJ2-1
V gene: TRBV5-1
D gene: NA
clone size: few
CDR3 DNA: TGCGCCAGCATGTTGCGGGGAATCTACAATGAGCAGTTCTTC
CDR3 protein: CASMLRGIYNEQFF

J gene: TRBJ2-3
V gene: TRBV6-5
D gene: NA
clone size: NA
CDR3 DNA: TGTGCCAGCAGATCCTCCCCTTCGGGCACAGATACGCAGTATTTT
CDR3 protein: CASRSSPSGTDTQYF

J gene: TRBJ1-6
V gene: TRBV12-3/TRBV12-4
D gene: NA
clone size: many
CDR3 DNA: TGTGCCAGCAGTTTTGGCCAGGGTGGTTCACCCCTCCACTTT
CDR3 protein: CASSFGQGGSPLHF

J gene: TRBJ2-5
V gene: TRBV7-9
D gene: NA
clone size: few
CDR3 DNA: TGTGCCAGCACCAACAAGGAGAGGGAATCCGGGACCCAGTACTTC
CDR3 protein: CASTNKERESGTQYF

J gene: TRBJ2-1
V gene: TRBV27
D gene: NA
clone size: few
CDR3 DNA: TGTGCCAGCAGAGAAGACATAGCGGCGGAGTGGAATGAGCAGTTCTTC
CDR3 protein: CASREDIAAEWNEQFF

J gene: TRBJ2-7
V gene: TRBV19
D gene: NA
clone size: NA
CDR3 DNA: TGTGCCAGTACCGCCGAGGACAGTCCCTACGAGCAGTACTTC
CDR3 protein: CASTAEDSPYEQYF

J gene: TRBJ2-1
V gene: TRBV13
D gene: TRBD2
clone size: once
CDR3 DNA: TGTGCCAGCAGCTACAGACGAGCGGGAGTAAATGAGCAGTTCTTC
CDR3 protein: CASSYRRAGVNEQFF

J gene: TRBJ2-5
V gene: TRBV6-5
D gene: TRBD2
clone size: NA
CDR3 DNA: TGTGCCAGCAGTTACGGCGGGAGGTCCCAAGAGACCCAGTACTTC
CDR3 protein: CASSYGGRSQETQYF

J gene: TRBJ2-4
V gene: TRBV3-1
D gene: NA
clone size: NA
CDR3 DNA: TGTGCCAGCAGCCAACTACTGGCCAAAAACGTTCAGTACTTC
CDR3 protein: CASSQLLAKNVQYF

J gene: TRBJ1-5
V gene: TRBV20-1
D gene: NA
clone size: few
CDR3 DNA: TGCAGTGCTAGAGATTTGGGGGTTAGCAATCAGCCCCAGCATTTT
CDR3 protein: CSARDLGVSNQPQHF

J gene: TRBJ2-3
V gene: TRBV24-1
D gene: TRBD1
clone size: few
CDR3 DNA: TGTGCCACCAGTGATCCGGGACAGGGTGGCGCAGATACGCAGTATTTT
CDR3 protein: CATSDPGQGGADTQYF

J gene: TRBJ1-1
V gene: TRBV20-1
D gene: NA
clone size: NA
CDR3 DNA: TGCAGTGCTAGTCAAACTTCCGGGAGGACTGAAGCTTTCTTT
CDR3 protein: CSASQTSGRTEAFF

J gene: TRBJ1-5
V gene: TRBV10-3
D gene: NA
clone size: NA
CDR3 DNA: TGTGCCATCAGTGAGGGGTCGGACAATCAGCCCCAGCATTTT
CDR3 protein: CAISEGSDNQPQHF

J gene: TRBJ2-7
V gene: TRBV28
D gene: NA
clone size: NA
CDR3 DNA: TGTGCCAGCACAGGGATGACCTACGAGCAGTACTTC
CDR3 protein: CASTGMTYEQYF

J gene: TRBJ1-2
V gene: TRBV20-1
D gene: NA
clone size: few
CDR3 DNA: TGCAGTACTGATTCGCCAGGGGAAGATTATGGCTACACCTTC
CDR3 protein: CSTDSPGEDYGYTF

J gene: TRBJ2-1
V gene: TRBV20-1
D gene: TRBD2
clone size: NA
CDR3 DNA: TGCAGTGCTGGGGGACTAGGCTACAATGAGCAGTTCTTC
CDR3 protein: CSAGGLGYNEQFF

J gene: TRBJ2-7
V gene: TRBV28
D gene: TRBD1
clone size: NA
CDR3 DNA: TGTGCCACCTCAGGGGGTCAAAGTCGCCCTTTTGGCGAGCAGTACTTC
CDR3 protein: CATSGGQSRPFGEQYF

J gene: TRBJ1-1
V gene: TRBV15
D gene: NA
clone size: NA
CDR3 DNA: TGTGCCACCAGCAGAGATTTGGGGAACACTGAAGCTTTCTTT
CDR3 protein: CATSRDLGNTEAFF

J gene: TRBJ2-3
V gene: TRBV12-3/TRBV12-4
D gene: NA
clone size: NA
CDR3 DNA: TGTGCCAGCAGTTTAAATATCCTAGCACCAGATACGCAGTATTTT
CDR3 protein: CASSLNILAPDTQYF

J gene: TRBJ2-1
V gene: TRBV27
D gene: NA
clone size: NA
CDR3 DNA: TGTGCCAGCAGTCCCGAGCCGGGGGCTCAAATTGAGCAGTTCTTC
CDR3 protein: CASSPEPGAQIEQFF

J gene: TRBJ2-1
V gene: TRBV29-1
D gene: NA
clone size: NA
CDR3 DNA: TGCAGCGCTGGGATTCTTGGGGGTGAGCAGTTCTTC
CDR3 protein: CSAGILGGEQFF

J gene: TRBJ2-3
V gene: TRBV4-2
D gene: TRBD2
clone size: many
CDR3 DNA: TGTGCCAGCAGCCAAGATTTATCGGGCGGGAGTAGCACAGATACGCAGTATTTT
CDR3 protein: CASSQDLSGGSSTDTQYF

J gene: TRBJ2-1
V gene: TRBV20-1
D gene: NA
clone size: NA
CDR3 DNA: TGCAGTGCTATCCCATGGTTTAGTCAGTTCTTC
CDR3 protein: CSAIPWFSQFF

J gene: TRBJ2-7
V gene: TRBV28
D gene: TRBD2
clone size: few
CDR3 DNA: TGTGCCAGCAGCACCCGGACTAGCGGGAGGCCTCCCTACGAGCAGTACTTC
CDR3 protein: CASSTRTSGRPPYEQYF

J gene: TRBJ2-1
V gene: TRBV29-1
D gene: NA
clone size: NA
CDR3 DNA: TGCAGCGTTGTTTACGGAAATGAGCAGTTCTTC
CDR3 protein: CSVVYGNEQFF

J gene: TRBJ2-7
V gene: TRBV10-3
D gene: TRBD1
clone size: NA
CDR3 DNA: TGTGCCACTCTAGAAAGGGGGCAAGAGGCCCAGTACTTC
CDR3 protein: CATLERGQEAQYF

J gene: TRBJ2-3
V gene: TRBV10-3
D gene: NA
clone size: NA
CDR3 DNA: TGTGCCATCATGGAGAACTTTCCGCCCACAGATACGCAGTATTTT
CDR3 protein: CAIMENFPPTDTQYF

J gene: TRBJ1-1
V gene: TRBV12-5
D gene: NA
clone size: NA
CDR3 DNA: TGTGCTAGTGGTTTGGGTCCGGACACTGAAGCTTTCTTT
CDR3 protein: CASGLGPDTEAFF